Listed below are T cell receptor beta chains from one sample, sequenced in a study of long-term antiretroviral therapy in people with HIV. Sequenced by immunoSEQ multiplex PCR; TCRdb stores in-frame clones only, minus some. The sample has over 25,000 clones, more than 80% seen once; the top ten hold about 8.2%. Here the sequenced sample was unsorted PBMCs, taken 3 years after starting antiretroviral therapy. These receptors were collected from a man aged 35 to 55 with HIV. CDR3s include the opening cysteine and the closing phenylalanine or tryptophan. Fields, in order: V gene, J gene, clone size, D gene, CDR3 DNA, CDR3 protein. D genes are given only for firm matches. Not all rows give a size; the values are once, few, many and, for expanded clones, a class.

TRBV28	TRBJ1-4	few	.	TGTGCCAGCAGTTCCGGGACTCCTAAGGGACTGTTTTTT	CASSSGTPKGLFF
TRBV11-2	TRBJ2-1	few	TRBD2	TGTGCCAGCAGCTTAGCTCTAGCGGGAGGGGGGTATGAGCAGTTCTTC	CASSLALAGGGYEQFF
TRBV4-3	TRBJ2-7	.	.	TGCGCCAGCAGCCAAGGGTCGGCCTCCTACGAGCAGTACTTC	CASSQGSASYEQYF
TRBV30	TRBJ2-1	.	.	TGTGCCTGGATGGGCGGGACCACCTCCTACAATGAGCAGTTCTTC	CAWMGGTTSYNEQFF
TRBV11-2	TRBJ2-1	.	.	TGTGCCAGCAGCTTTACGGGGGCGGATGAGCAGTTCTTC	CASSFTGADEQFF
TRBV7-6	TRBJ2-1	few	TRBD1	TGTGCCAGCAGCTTAGGACAGGGGCTCGTCAATGAGCAGTTCTTC	CASSLGQGLVNEQFF
TRBV5-1	TRBJ2-7	.	TRBD2	TGCGCCAGCAGCTATAGCGGGAGTTATTACGAGCAGTACTTC	CASSYSGSYYEQYF
TRBV5-1	TRBJ1-1	.	.	TGCGCCAGCAGCTCGCTCGCCGGGACGGGCACTGAAGCTTTCTTT	CASSSLAGTGTEAFF
TRBV9	TRBJ1-5	.	.	TGTGCCAGCAGCGTTGAGGGTGGTGGTCAGCCCCAGCATTTT	CASSVEGGGQPQHF
TRBV7-2	TRBJ1-2	.	.	TGTGCCAGCAGCTTAGCGCTTCAACAGATGGGATTGCATGGCTACACCTTC	CASSLALQQMGLHGYTF
TRBV7-3	TRBJ1-3	.	.	TGTGCCAGCAGGGTGGACAGCCGATCTGGAAACACCATATATTTT	CASRVDSRSGNTIYF
TRBV19	TRBJ2-7	.	.	TGTGCCAGTAGTACCGGGACGACAACTTGGGAGCAGTACTTC	CASSTGTTTWEQYF
TRBV7-8	TRBJ1-5	.	.	TGTGCCAGCAGCTTAGAGGGGCTACCAGGGTATAGCAATCAGCCCCAGCATTTT	CASSLEGLPGYSNQPQHF
TRBV4-1	TRBJ2-7	few	TRBD1	TGCGCCAGCAGCCGCTCGGGACAGCAGTACGAGCAGTACTTC	CASSRSGQQYEQYF
TRBV5-8	TRBJ2-3	.	.	TGTGCCAGCAGCTTGCCCCTGGGGAGTGGAAGCACAGATACGCAGTATTTT	CASSLPLGSGSTDTQYF
TRBV4-1	TRBJ1-5	.	.	TGCGCCAGCAGGGGTGGGGGCACTCAGCCCCAGCATTTT	CASRGGGTQPQHF
TRBV11-1	TRBJ1-6	.	.	TGTGCCAGCAGCTTAGGGGTATTCGGGTCACCCCTCCACTTT	CASSLGVFGSPLHF
TRBV19	TRBJ2-7	.	.	TGTGCCAGTAGTAAGGGGGGCGGCTACGAGCAGTACTTC	CASSKGGGYEQYF
TRBV7-9	TRBJ1-1	.	.	TGTGCCAGCAGCTTACTCGGACAGACGAACACTGAAGCTTTCTTT	CASSLLGQTNTEAFF
TRBV27	TRBJ1-2	.	.	TGTGCCAGCAGTTTATCGGGGAGGGGCCGAGGCTACACCTTC	CASSLSGRGRGYTF
TRBV15	TRBJ1-2	.	TRBD1	TGTGCCACCAGCGCTCAGACAGGGATGGGGGAGGGCTACACCTTC	CATSAQTGMGEGYTF
TRBV7-9	TRBJ2-7	.	.	TGTGCCAGCAGCTTCGGGCCCCGGATCGAGCAGTACTTC	CASSFGPRIEQYF
TRBV6-1	TRBJ2-5	.	.	TGTGCCAGCACCGAGAGTGGCCAGTACTTC	CASTESGQYF
TRBV27	TRBJ2-1	.	.	TGTGCCAGCAGTCCTCACCTCGGGACACTTTACAATGAGCAGTTCTTC	CASSPHLGTLYNEQFF
TRBV10-3	TRBJ2-5	.	.	TGTGCCATCAGTGAGTCGAGGAACGCCCAAGAGACCCAGTACTTC	CAISESRNAQETQYF
TRBV6-6	TRBJ2-2	.	.	TGTGCCAGCAGTATAATAGACGGGACCGGGGAGCTGTTTTTT	CASSIIDGTGELFF
TRBV5-1	TRBJ2-7	few	.	TGCGCCAGCAGCCGGGACGGTTACGAGCAGTACTTC	CASSRDGYEQYF
TRBV7-9	TRBJ2-7	.	TRBD2	TGTGCCAGCAGCGAGACTAGCCTCCCCTACGAGCAGTACTTC	CASSETSLPYEQYF
TRBV4-1	TRBJ2-7	few	.	TGCGCCAGCAGCCAAATGAGGGCCTACGAGCAGTACTTC	CASSQMRAYEQYF
TRBV15	TRBJ1-5	few	.	TGTGCCACCAGCGGCGGCGGACAGTATAGCAATCAGCCCCAGCATTTT	CATSGGGQYSNQPQHF